This T cell receptor beta chain was documented in a study of blood T cell repertoires in COVID-19. Across the whole study: COVID-19 samples from acute and convalescent phases originated in the United States, Italy and Spain. From T cells, B-cell-depleted T cells, or PBMCs came the material, which was cDNA or gDNA.

In this sample, this clone turned up once. CDR1 is MNHEY, CDR2 SVGAGI, per germline. CDR3 length: 12 residues. V lost 7 bases to trimming and J lost 8 bases, with 12 bases between them. As originally analysed: Amplification from reference gene primers served as the basis for estimated nucleated cell counts. This table comes from immunoSEQ multiplex PCR, and its TCRdb copy is limited to in-frame clones, with some not included. Clonal size and the V and J genes are those of that table, whereas D and trimming came from the DNA. The sample holds 70,000 to 85,000 clones; nearly 90% are singletons and the top ten take roughly 2.6%.

The V call is TRBV6-5, the J call TRBJ1-3; D is unclear. The sequenced material came from peripheral blood. The receptor was derived from a man between 65 and 79 years old with active or convalescent COVID-19. CDR3 DNA sequence: TGTGCCAGCACCGTGGAGGGTTACACCATATATTTT. It is translated as CASTVEGYTIYF.